Shown below are 20 T cell receptor beta chains from a single sample sequenced in a study of cytomegalovirus exposure and HLA in healthy donors. TCRdb keeps only in-frame clones here, not all; method: immunoSEQ multiplex PCR. The table records over 150,000 clones, about 96% of them present only once. The sequenced sample consisted of PBMCs. The receptor set was obtained from a woman under 30 in good health and CMV-seronegative.

The chain is built from TRBV7-9 and TRBJ2-5; 9 bases are shared with TRBD1. The V segment lost 4 bases and the J segment 2 bases; nucleotides outside the gene matches: 2. The CDR3 sequence is 14 residues long. The germline CDR1 and CDR2 sequences are SEHNR and FQNEAQ (reference sequence). The CDR3 sequence: CASSWTGAQETQYF. The DNA for the CDR3 is TGTGCCAGCAGCTGGACAGGGGCGCAAGAGACCCAGTACTTC.

The gene calls are TRBV9 and TRBJ1-4; D is perhaps TRBD1 (6 bases). The germline V gene encodes CDR1 SGDLS and CDR2 YYNGEE. Trimming took 3 bases from V and 14 from J, leaving 17 bases between them. The CDR3 is 13 amino acids. In DNA, the CDR3 is TGTGCCAGCAGCGGCCGGGGACATCCAGGTCTGTTTTTT. Protein: CASSGRGHPGLFF.

The J gene is TRBJ2-3, the V gene TRBV7-9; 14 bases are a match to TRBD2. V was clipped by 7 bases and J by 0 bases; unmatched bases: 12. The CDR3 length is 19 residues. Germline V CDR1 and CDR2: SEHNR, FQNEAQ (reference sequence). CDR3 bases: TGTGCCAGCAAACTGGAGAGGACTAGCGGGGGGCCGAGCACAGATACGCAGTATTTT. It is translated as CASKLERTSGGPSTDTQYF.

The chain employs TRBV7-3 and TRBJ2-3; 7 bases map to TRBD1. V shed 5 bases and J 0 bases; nucleotides not matched to a gene: 8. CDR1 and CDR2 (germline): SGHTA, FQGTGA. This CDR3 has 16 amino acids. The DNA of the CDR3 is TGTGCCAGCAGCCTCGTGGCAGGGGGTAGCACAGATACGCAGTATTTT. It encodes CASSLVAGGSTDTQYF.

This rearrangement joins TRBV2 to TRBJ2-3; 13 bases agree with TRBD2. This CDR3 spans 18 amino acids. Germline assignment: CDR1 SNHLY and CDR2 FYNNEI. V was pared by 0 bases and J by 5 bases, with 8 bases of the junction left unmatched. CDR3 loop: CASSEAVLLAGGEDTQYF. DNA of the CDR3: TGTGCCAGCAGTGAAGCAGTACTACTAGCGGGGGGGGAAGATACGCAGTATTTT.

The table lists this clone with a count of one. This CDR3 reads CASSPPADPIYNEQFF. DNA for the CDR3: TGTGCCAGCAGCCCCCCAGCGGATCCCATATACAATGAGCAGTTCTTC. V gene TRBV11-2 combines with J gene TRBJ2-1, with D possibly matching TRBD2 (5 bases). CDR1 and CDR2 from the germline V gene are SGHAT and FQNNGV. There are 16 residues in the CDR3. V was trimmed by 5 bases and J by 4 bases, leaving 18 bases between them. Full variable domain (outside the CDR3, taken from reference TRBV11-2 and TRBJ2-1): EAGVAQSPRYKIIEKRQSVAFWCNPISGHATLYWYQQILGQGPKLLIQFQNNGVVDDSQLPKDRFSAERLKGVDSTLKIQPAKLEDSAVYLCASSPPADPIYNEQFFGPGTRLTVL.

V gene TRBV5-6 combines with J gene TRBJ1-2; possible D gene TRBD1, 6 bases. The CDR3 is 12 residues long. Germline V CDR1 and CDR2: SGHDT, YYEEEE. V dropped 1 base and J dropped 5 bases, with 6 bases sitting between them. The chain's CDR3 is CASSLQGYGYTF. The CDR3 nucleotides are TGTGCCAGCAGCTTGCAGGGGTATGGCTACACCTTC.

This chain uses TRBV7-9 with TRBJ1-2, with a tentative D call TRBD1 (6 bases). Deletions cut 5 bases from V and 2 bases from J, with 18 bases between. Germline V gene sequence: CDR1 SEHNR, CDR2 FQNEAQ (reference sequence). CDR3 length: 16 residues. CDR3 sequence reads: CASSQRPDRPNYGYTF. CDR3 nucleotides: TGTGCCAGCAGCCAGCGACCGGACAGACCCAACTATGGCTACACCTTC.

The chain uses TRBV19 and TRBJ1-5; TRBD1 agrees at 7 bases. The CDR3 spans 16 residues. The ends lost 4 bases at V and 2 bases at J; junction bases unmatched: 8. Per the germline V gene, CDR1 is LNHDA and CDR2 is SQIVND (reference sequence). The CDR3: CASSTNNRGRNQPQHF. CDR3 nucleotides: TGTGCCAGTAGTACAAATAACAGGGGTCGCAATCAGCCCCAGCATTTT.

This sequence joins TRBV7-8 and TRBJ2-1, with 7 bases aligning to TRBD2. Germline V gene lookup returns CDR1 SGHVS and CDR2 FQNEAQ. The V segment lost 6 bases and the J segment 1 base; nucleotides outside the gene matches: 9. CDR3 size: 16 residues. CDR3 in amino acids: CASRLVGGSSYNEQFF. CDR3 DNA sequence: TGTGCCAGCAGACTAGTGGGGGGGTCGTCCTACAATGAGCAGTTCTTC.

The chain links TRBV7-2 to TRBJ2-7; 9 bases agree with TRBD2. In germline, CDR1 is SGHTA, CDR2 FQGNSA. V was clipped by 1 base and J by 3 bases; unmatched bases: 4. This CDR3 is built from 15 residues. This CDR3 reads CASSLERGAVYEQYF. CDR3 DNA sequence: TGTGCCAGCAGCTTAGAGCGGGGGGCCGTCTACGAGCAGTACTTC.

The chain couples TRBV5-8 to TRBJ1-2; TRBD1 aligns across 11 bases. CDR1 and CDR2 from the germline V gene are SGHTS and YDEGEE. V trimming: 3 bases; J trimming: 4 bases; junction bases outside the gene matches: 11. CDR3 length: 17 amino acids. DNA for the CDR3: TGTGCCAGCAGCTCCCCGGCGGGACAGGGGGTATCCTATGGCTACACCTTC. Translation: CASSSPAGQGVSYGYTF.

The chain carries TRBV19 and TRBJ1-1, with 8 bases matching TRBD1. The CDR3 is 14 residues long. CDR1 is LNHDA and CDR2 is SQIVND in the germline V gene (reference sequence). V lost 6 bases and J lost 0; bases outside the gene matches: 3. CDR3 protein: CASSSGQVNTEAFF. CDR3 coding DNA: TGTGCCAGTAGCTCGGGACAGGTGAACACTGAAGCTTTCTTT.

This chain connects TRBV30 to TRBJ2-2; 7 nucleotides agree with TRBD2. CDR3 length equals 13 residues. The germline gives CDR1 GTSNPN, CDR2 SVGIG (reference sequence). Trimming cost V 1 base and J 6 bases; bases outside gene matches: 2. CDR3 sequence: CAWSAGGPGELFF. The CDR3 DNA reads TGTGCCTGGAGTGCGGGGGGTCCCGGGGAGCTGTTTTTT.

The rearrangement links TRBV6-5 to TRBJ2-3, with 8 nucleotides matching TRBD2. The germline gives CDR1 MNHEY, CDR2 SVGAGI. With 2 bases clipped from V and 2 bases from J, the junction kept 6 bases outside the gene matches. The CDR3 runs to 16 residues. For the CDR3, the DNA is TGTGCCAGCAGTTACAGCGGGGGCCGCTTCACAGATACGCAGTATTTT. This sequence encodes CASSYSGGRFTDTQYF.

The V call is TRBV7-6, the J call TRBJ2-3; 7 nucleotides line up with TRBD1. The CDR3 has 15 residues. CDR1 SGHVS and CDR2 FNYEAQ come from the germline V gene. The junction had 4 bases not matched to a gene; V was cut back by 1 base and J by 3 bases. The CDR3 DNA reads TGTGCCAGCAGCTTAGTGTTGGGACAGACAGATACGCAGTATTTT. Translating it yields CASSLVLGQTDTQYF.

This chain connects TRBV14 to TRBJ1-2; D may be TRBD1 (5 bases). The CDR3 sequence is 15 residues long. The germline gives CDR1 SGHDN, CDR2 FVKESK. The V gene lost 0 bases and the J gene lost 2 bases, with 10 bases spanning the gap. CDR3 residues: CASSQEVAGNYGYTF. The CDR3, as DNA: TGTGCCAGCAGCCAAGAGGTAGCAGGGAACTATGGCTACACCTTC.

This clone has only a few counts. The CDR3: CASSEEGRGGYTF. In DNA form, the CDR3 reads TGTGCCAGCAGTGAAGAGGGTAGGGGCGGCTACACCTTC. The genes are TRBV2 and TRBJ1-2, with D possibly matching TRBD1 (5 bases). With 1 base removed from V and 8 bases from J, the gap between germline ends came to 11 bases. This CDR3 region has 13 residues. The germline CDR1 and CDR2 sequences are SNHLY and FYNNEI.

The chain couples TRBV6-6 to TRBJ1-5, with 7 bases matching TRBD1. Germline CDR1 MNHNY, CDR2 SVGAGI (reference sequence). This CDR3 is 14 amino acids long. J lost 6 bases, V lost 6 bases, and 8 bases had no gene match. DNA of the CDR3: TGTGCCAGCAGACAGGGGAGTATGGGTCAGCCCCAGCATTTT. Translation gives CASRQGSMGQPQHF.

The chain joins TRBV5-1 to TRBJ2-3; 13 positions match TRBD2. Trimming removed 4 bases from V and 1 base from J; junction bases left unmatched: 9. The CDR3 is 18 residues long. CDR1 and CDR2 from the germline V gene are SGHRS and YFSETQ. CDR3 nucleotide sequence: TGCGCCAGCAGCCCTCCGGGACTAGCGGGATTGGGCACAGATACGCAGTATTTT. This sequence encodes CASSPPGLAGLGTDTQYF.